This T cell receptor (beta chain) derives from a study of Ad26.COV2.S vaccination and SARS-CoV-2 variants. Broader study findings: The analyses of TCR breadth and depth may have understated the size of total T cell responses.

This table comes from immunoSEQ multiplex PCR, and its TCRdb copy is limited to in-frame clones, with some not included. The sample holds 400,000 to 500,000 clones, 75% to 90% seen once. Treatment noted: around 19 received Ad26.COV2.S at low or high dose, single or two shots; 5 received placebo; per-sample allocation not given. Collection of samples fell on day 63 after the first vaccine or placebo injection. At a Boston site, the person donating was an adult of 18-55 years. The V gene's germline CDR1 is MDHEN and CDR2 SYDVKM. Trimming took 2 bases from V and 5 from J, leaving 5 bases between them. The CDR3 is made up of 12 amino acids. A note on this clone: Its antigen is still unknown.

V usage is TRBV28 and J usage is TRBJ2-3; D remains unclear. This specimen was peripheral blood, taken in a trial of Ad26.COV2.S vaccine versus placebo. The receptor's source is a person aged 18-60 years who received the Ad26.COV2.S COVID-19 vaccine or a placebo. The CDR3 here is CASSLILDTQYF. The CDR3 DNA sequence: TGTGCCAGCAGTTTAATCCTAGATACGCAGTATTTT.